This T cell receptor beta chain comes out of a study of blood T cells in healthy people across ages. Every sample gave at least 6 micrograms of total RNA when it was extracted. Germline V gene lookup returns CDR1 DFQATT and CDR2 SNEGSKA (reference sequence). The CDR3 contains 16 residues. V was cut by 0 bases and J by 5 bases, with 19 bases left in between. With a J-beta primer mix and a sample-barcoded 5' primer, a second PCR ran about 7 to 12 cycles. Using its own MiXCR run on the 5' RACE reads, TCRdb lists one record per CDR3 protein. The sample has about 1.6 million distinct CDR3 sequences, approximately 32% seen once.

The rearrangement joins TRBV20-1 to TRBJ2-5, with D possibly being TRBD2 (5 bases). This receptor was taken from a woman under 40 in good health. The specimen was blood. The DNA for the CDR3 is TGCAGTGCTAGAGATCAGACGGCGGGCAAAAGGGAGACCCAGTACTTC. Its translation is CSARDQTAGKRETQYF.